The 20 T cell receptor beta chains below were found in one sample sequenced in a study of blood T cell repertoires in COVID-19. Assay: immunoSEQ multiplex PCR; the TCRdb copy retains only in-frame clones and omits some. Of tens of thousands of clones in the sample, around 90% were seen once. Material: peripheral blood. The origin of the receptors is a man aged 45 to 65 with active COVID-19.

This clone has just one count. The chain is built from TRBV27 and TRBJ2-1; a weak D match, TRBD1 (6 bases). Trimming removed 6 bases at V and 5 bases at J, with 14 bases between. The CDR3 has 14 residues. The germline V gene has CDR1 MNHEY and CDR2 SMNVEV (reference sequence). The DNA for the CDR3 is TGTGCCAGCAGCGGGGACACGGGCGACAATGAGCAGTTCTTC. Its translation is CASSGDTGDNEQFF.

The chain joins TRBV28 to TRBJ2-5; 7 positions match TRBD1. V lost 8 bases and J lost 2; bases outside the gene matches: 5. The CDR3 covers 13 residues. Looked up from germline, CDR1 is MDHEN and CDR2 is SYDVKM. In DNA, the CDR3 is TGTGCCAGCCGCAGCAGGGGGCAAGAGACCCAGTACTTC. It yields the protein CASRSRGQETQYF.

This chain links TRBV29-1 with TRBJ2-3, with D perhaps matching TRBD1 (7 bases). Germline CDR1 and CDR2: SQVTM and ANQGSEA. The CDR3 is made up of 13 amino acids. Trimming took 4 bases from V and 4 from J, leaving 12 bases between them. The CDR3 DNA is TGCAGCGTTGGGCAGGGGGGTGCAGATACGCAGTATTTT. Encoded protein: CSVGQGGADTQYF.

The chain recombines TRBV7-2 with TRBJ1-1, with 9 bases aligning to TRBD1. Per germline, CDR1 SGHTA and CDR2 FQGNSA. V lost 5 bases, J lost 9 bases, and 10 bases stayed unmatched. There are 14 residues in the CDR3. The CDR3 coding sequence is TGTGCCAGCAGCACCTCGGGACAGGGCGCCAAAGCTTTCTTT. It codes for CASSTSGQGAKAFF. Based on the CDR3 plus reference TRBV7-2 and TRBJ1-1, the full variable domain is GAGVSQSPSNKVTEKGKDVELRCDPISGHTALYWYRQSLGQGLEFLIYFQGNSAPDKSGLPSDRFSAERTGGSVSTLTIQRTQQEDSAVYLCASSTSGQGAKAFFGQGTRLTVV.

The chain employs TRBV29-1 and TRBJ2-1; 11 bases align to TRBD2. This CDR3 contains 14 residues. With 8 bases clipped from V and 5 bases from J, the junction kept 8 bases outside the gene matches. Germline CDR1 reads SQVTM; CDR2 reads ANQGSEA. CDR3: CSLQTSGTHNEQFF. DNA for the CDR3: TGCAGCCTCCAGACTAGCGGGACCCACAATGAGCAGTTCTTC.

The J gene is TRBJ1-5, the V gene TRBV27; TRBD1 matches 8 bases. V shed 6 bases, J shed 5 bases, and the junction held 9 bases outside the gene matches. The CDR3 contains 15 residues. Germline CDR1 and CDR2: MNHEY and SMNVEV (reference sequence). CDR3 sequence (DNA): TGTGCCAGCAGAGCAGGGGGCCCCGATCATCAGCCCCAGCATTTT. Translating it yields CASRAGGPDHQPQHF.

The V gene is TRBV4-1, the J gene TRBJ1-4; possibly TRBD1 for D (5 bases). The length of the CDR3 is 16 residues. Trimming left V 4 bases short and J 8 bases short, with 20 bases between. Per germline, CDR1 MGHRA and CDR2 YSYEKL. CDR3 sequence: CASSPSASGVGEKLFF. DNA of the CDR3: TGCGCCAGCAGCCCCTCCGCCTCGGGGGTCGGCGAAAAACTGTTTTTT.

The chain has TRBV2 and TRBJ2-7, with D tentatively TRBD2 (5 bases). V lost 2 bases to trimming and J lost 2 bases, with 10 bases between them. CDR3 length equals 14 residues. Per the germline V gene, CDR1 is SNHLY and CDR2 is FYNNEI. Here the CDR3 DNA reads TGTGCCAGCAGTGAACGGGAAATAGCCTACGAGCAGTACGTC. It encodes CASSEREIAYEQYV.

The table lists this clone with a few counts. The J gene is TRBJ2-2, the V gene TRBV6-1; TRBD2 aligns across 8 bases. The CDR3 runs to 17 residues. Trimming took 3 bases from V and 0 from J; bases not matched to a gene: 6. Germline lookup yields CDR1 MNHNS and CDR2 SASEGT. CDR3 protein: CASSDTSGPTNTGELFF. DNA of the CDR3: TGTGCCAGCAGTGACACTAGCGGCCCAACGAACACCGGGGAGCTGTTTTTT.

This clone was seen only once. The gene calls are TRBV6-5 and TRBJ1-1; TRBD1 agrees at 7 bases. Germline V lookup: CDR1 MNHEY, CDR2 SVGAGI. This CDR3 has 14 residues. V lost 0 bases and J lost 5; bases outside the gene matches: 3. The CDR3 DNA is TGTGCCAGCAGTTACTCGGACAGGAGGACTGAAGCTTTCTTT. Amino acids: CASSYSDRRTEAFF.

CDR3: CASSLTTTRVGEQYF. DNA of the CDR3: TGTGCCAGCAGCTTGACCACGACTAGGGTCGGCGAGCAGTACTTC. This chain links TRBV7-2 with TRBJ2-7, with D perhaps TRBD2 (6 bases). The germline V gene encodes CDR1 SGHTA and CDR2 FQGNSA. Trimming removed 3 bases from V and 6 bases from J, with 18 bases in between. This CDR3 has 15 residues.

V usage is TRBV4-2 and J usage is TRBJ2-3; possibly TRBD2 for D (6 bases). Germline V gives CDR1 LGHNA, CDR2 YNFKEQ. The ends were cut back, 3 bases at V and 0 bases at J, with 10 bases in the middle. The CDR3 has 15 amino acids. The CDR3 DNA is TGTGCCAGCAGCCAGCGACTAGGGAGCACAGATACGCAGTATTTT. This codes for CASSQRLGSTDTQYF.

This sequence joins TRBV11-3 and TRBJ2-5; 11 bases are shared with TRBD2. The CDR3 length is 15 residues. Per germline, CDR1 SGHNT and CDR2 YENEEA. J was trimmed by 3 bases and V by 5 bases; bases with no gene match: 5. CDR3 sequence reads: CASSTSGGVKETQYF. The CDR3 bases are TGTGCCAGCAGCACTAGCGGGGGCGTGAAAGAGACCCAGTACTTC.

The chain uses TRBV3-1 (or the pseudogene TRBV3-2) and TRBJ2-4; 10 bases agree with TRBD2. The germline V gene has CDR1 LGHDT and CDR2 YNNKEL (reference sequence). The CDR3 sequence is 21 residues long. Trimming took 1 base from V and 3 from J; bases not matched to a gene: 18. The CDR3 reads CASSQALGTSESRGDKNIQYF. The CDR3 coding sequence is TGTGCCAGCAGCCAAGCCCTAGGGACTAGCGAGAGCCGCGGGGACAAAAACATTCAGTACTTC.

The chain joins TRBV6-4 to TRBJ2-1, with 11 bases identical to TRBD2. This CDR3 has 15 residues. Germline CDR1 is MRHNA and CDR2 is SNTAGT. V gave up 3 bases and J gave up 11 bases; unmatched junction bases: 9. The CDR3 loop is CASSDSRLAGGQQFF. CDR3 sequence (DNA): TGTGCCAGCAGTGATTCGAGGCTAGCGGGAGGCCAGCAGTTCTTC.

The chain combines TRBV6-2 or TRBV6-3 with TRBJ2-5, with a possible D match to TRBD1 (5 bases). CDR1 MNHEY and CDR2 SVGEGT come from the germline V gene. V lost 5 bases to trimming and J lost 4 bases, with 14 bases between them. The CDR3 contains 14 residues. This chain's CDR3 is CASSRPLGRETQYF. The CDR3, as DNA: TGTGCCAGCAGTAGGCCCCTGGGGCGAGAGACCCAGTACTTC.

CDR3 sequence (DNA): TGTGCCAGCAGCTTATTGCTAGCGGTTAATATGGCCCAGTACTTC. Translated: CASSLLLAVNMAQYF. The chain combines TRBV7-2 with TRBJ2-5; TRBD2 matches 7 bases. V lost 2 bases to trimming and J lost 9 bases; unmatched junction nucleotides: 12. This CDR3 contains 15 residues. Germline assignment: CDR1 SGHTA and CDR2 FQGNSA. Complete variable domain (other parts from reference TRBV7-2 and TRBJ2-5): GAGVSQSPSNKVTEKGKDVELRCDPISGHTALYWYRQSLGQGLEFLIYFQGNSAPDKSGLPSDRFSAERTGGSVSTLTIQRTQQEDSAVYLCASSLLLAVNMAQYFGPGTRLLVL.

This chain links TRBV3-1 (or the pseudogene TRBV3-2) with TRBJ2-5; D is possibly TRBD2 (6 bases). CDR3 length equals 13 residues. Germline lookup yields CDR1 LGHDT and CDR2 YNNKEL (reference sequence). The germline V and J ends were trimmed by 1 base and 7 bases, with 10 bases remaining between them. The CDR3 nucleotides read TGTGCCAGCAGCCAAGTGGTGGAGGGGACCCAGTACTTC. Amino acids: CASSQVVEGTQYF.

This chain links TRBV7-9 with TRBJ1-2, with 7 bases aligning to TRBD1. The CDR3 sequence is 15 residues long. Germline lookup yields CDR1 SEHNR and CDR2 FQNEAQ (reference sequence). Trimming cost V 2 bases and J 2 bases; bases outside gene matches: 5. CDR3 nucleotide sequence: TGTGCCAGCAGCTTATATTCGACAGGGAACTATGGCTACACCTTC. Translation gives CASSLYSTGNYGYTF.

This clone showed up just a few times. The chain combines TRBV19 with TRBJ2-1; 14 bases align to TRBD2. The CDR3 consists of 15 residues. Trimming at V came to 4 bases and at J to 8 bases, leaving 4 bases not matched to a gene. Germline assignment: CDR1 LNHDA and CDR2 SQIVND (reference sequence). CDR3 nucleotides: TGTGCCAGTAGTAGAGGGACTAGCGGGAGCGATGAGCAGTTCTTC. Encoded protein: CASSRGTSGSDEQFF.